This TCR beta chain was observed in a study of T cell responses to AZD1222 COVID-19 vaccine (dated by TCRdb to about 2021). For the study in its entirety: AZD1222 recipients given second doses at about 4 weeks or at about 12 weeks were pooled, since spike-specific TCR depth and breadth were not found to differ between the two schedules. TCR sequencing was performed for about 250 trial participants, of whom about 200 were given two doses of AZD1222 and around 25 were given two doses of MenACWY control vaccine. Trial participants were enrolled into age subgroups of 18-55, 56-69 and 70-plus years, which contained about 150, 28 and 57 TCR-sequenced participants, respectively.

A note on this clone: Its antigen remains undetermined. No base quality values were provided; no much bigger clone lies one nucleotide off.

Study-level results and caveats: In the small 56-69-year group, the increase in depth fell short of significance, most likely because of low power. Reportedly, close to half of the unique spike-specific TCRs recognized epitopes lying outside the regions that are mutated in the B.1.351 and B.1.1.7 variants. Conclusions about previously exposed vaccinees are limited, since just a handful of AZD1222 recipients were seropositive for SARS-CoV-2 at baseline. No day 14 peak-response samples were available, so repertoires were characterized only after the peak T cell response. The vaccine-associated CD4 TCRs covered the entire spike protein, and the dominant responses fell in regions 160-218 and 743-854. Participants were mostly white British, with more females than males. The authors suggested clonal diversity may have been underestimated. Spike-specific TCR breadth and depth rose significantly after two AZD1222 doses compared with day 0 and with MenACWY recipients.

The CDR3 regions of human TCRbeta chains were analyzed by immunosequencing. Turning to the authors' computational methods: Repertoire TCRs were matched against a reference library of SARS-CoV-2-specific TCRs generated with the MIRA antigen-specificity platform. Breadth meant the fraction of unique TCRs that were SARS-CoV-2-associated, whereas depth meant the fraction of total T cells that were SARS-CoV-2-associated. Using the MIRA data, each spike-specific TCR was mapped to the spike region that the TCR reacts to and placed in a CD4 or CD8 class. Log10-transformed breadth and depth values were compared by one-way ANOVA with Sidak's multiple comparisons tests. What TCRdb holds here is the immuneACCESS table cut down to in-frame rearrangements. Part of the clones is not present; checked against another copy, under half of the missing clones reflect an unresolved V gene, and the others are unexplained. That table is the source of V, J and clone size, and D and trimming were worked out from the DNA. Counted in this sample were 95,000 to 150,000 clones; 90% of them appeared once. The ten largest account for 7.2% of the sample.

Reading from cysteine to phenylalanine, the CDR3 counts 16 amino acids. Only CDR3 DNA is held: 48 bases, read in frame from base 1. CDR1 and CDR2 were assigned from the germline V gene as WSHSY and SAAADI. V ends up 3 bases short and J 6 bases short, with an unmatched junction base count of 8. Reading the label with the study, this specimen's time point is: baseline before first vaccination. Samples from vaccinated people were obtained from the UK trials COV001 and COV002, which included a single-blind randomized controlled phase 2/3 trial of AZD1222 (ChAdOx1 nCoV-19) in healthy adults. For TCRbeta chain sequencing, PBMC samples from trial participants were taken at day 0 and at day 28 after the second dose.

Recombination connected TRBV10-2 to TRBJ2-2; TRBD1 matches 9 bases in the middle. This TCR derives from an adult in good health. Sequencing was performed on peripheral blood, taken on day 0 of AZD1222 vaccination. The CDR3 protein sequence reads: CASSEGRDRAAGELFF. The DNA is TGCGCCAGCAGTGAAGGACGGGACAGGGCAGCCGGGGAGCTGTTTTTT.